This T cell receptor (beta chain) was identified during a study of beta chain features in type 1 diabetes. Reverse transcribing all isolated RNA meant expressed TCRB transcripts were sequenced. The table came from immunoSEQ multiplex PCR; TCRdb's copy has only in-frame clones and leaves some out. Counted here are hundreds of thousands of clones, roughly an eighth occurring once; the ten biggest clones make up 0.025% to 0.03%. The CDR3 contains 12 residues. Germline CDR1 is SGHRS and CDR2 is YFSETQ. The V and J ends lost 2 bases and 4 bases respectively, with 7 bases between them. Source material: naive CD4+ T cells from blood. The source is a woman aged 40-49 years in good health. The chain combines TRBV5-1 with TRBJ2-7; D gene ambiguous. Here the CDR3 reads CASSLDIYEQYF. CDR3 nucleotides: TGCGCCAGCAGCTTAGACATTTACGAGCAGTACTTC.